This T cell receptor beta chain stems from a study of shared clonotypes between healthy human individuals. Sorted-subset replicate PCRs used 200 to 250 ng DNA, about 30,000 T cell genomes. The data were produced by immunoSEQ multiplex PCR, yet TCRdb's version contains in-frame clones alone and is incomplete. The table has hundreds of thousands of clones, about 96% seen once. Naivety among CD8 cells was defined by CD45RO negativity and positive CCR7 selection, thereby excluding terminally differentiated effector memory CD45RA+ cells. Germline loops: CDR1 LNHDA, CDR2 SQIVND (reference sequence). V gave up 3 bases and J gave up 3 bases, with 9 bases separating them. This CDR3 has 15 amino acids.

The TCR sequence derives from a woman aged 25 to 45 in good health. The J gene is TRBJ2-6, the V gene TRBV19; no firm D call. The specimen sequenced was naive CD8+ T cells sorted from blood. The CDR3 DNA reads as TGTGCCAGTAGTATTTATAGCAATGGGGCCAACGTCCTGACTTTC. Its protein is CASSIYSNGANVLTF.